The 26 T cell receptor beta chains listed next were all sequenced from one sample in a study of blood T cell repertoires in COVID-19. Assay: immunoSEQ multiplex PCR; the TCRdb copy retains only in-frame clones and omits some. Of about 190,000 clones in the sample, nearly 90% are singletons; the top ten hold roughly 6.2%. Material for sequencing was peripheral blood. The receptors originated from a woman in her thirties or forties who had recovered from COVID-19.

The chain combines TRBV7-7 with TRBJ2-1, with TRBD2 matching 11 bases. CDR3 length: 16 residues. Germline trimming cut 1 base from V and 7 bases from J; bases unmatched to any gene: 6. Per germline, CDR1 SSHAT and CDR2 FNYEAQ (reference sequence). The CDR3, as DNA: TGTGCCAGCAGCTTAGGTCGGGTAGCGGGAGGGAATGAGCAGTTCTTC. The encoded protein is CASSLGRVAGGNEQFF.

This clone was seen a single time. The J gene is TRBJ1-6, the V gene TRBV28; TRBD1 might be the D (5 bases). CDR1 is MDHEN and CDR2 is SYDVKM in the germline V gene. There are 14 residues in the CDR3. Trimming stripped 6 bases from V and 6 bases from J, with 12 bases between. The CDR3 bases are TGTGCCAGCAGCGGGGGAGGGCCTAATTCACCCCTCCACTTT. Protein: CASSGGGPNSPLHF. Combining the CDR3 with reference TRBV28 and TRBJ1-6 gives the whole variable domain DVKVTQSSRYLVKRTGEKVFLECVQDMDHENMFWYRQDPGLGLRLIYFSYDVKMKEKGDIPEGYSVSREKKERFSLILESASTNQTSMYLCASSGGGPNSPLHFGNGTRLTVT.

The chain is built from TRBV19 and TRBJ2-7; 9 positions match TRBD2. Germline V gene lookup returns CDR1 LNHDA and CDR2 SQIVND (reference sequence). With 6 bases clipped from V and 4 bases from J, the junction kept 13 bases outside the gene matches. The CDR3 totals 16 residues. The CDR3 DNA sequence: TGTGCCAGTAGCCAACCCCTAACTAGCGGGCAATACGAGCAGTACTTC. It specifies CASSQPLTSGQYEQYF.

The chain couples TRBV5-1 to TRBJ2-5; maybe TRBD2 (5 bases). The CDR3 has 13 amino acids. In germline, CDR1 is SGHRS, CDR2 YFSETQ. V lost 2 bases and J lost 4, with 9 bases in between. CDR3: CASSFGGGETQYF. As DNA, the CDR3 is TGCGCCAGCAGCTTCGGAGGAGGAGAGACCCAGTACTTC.

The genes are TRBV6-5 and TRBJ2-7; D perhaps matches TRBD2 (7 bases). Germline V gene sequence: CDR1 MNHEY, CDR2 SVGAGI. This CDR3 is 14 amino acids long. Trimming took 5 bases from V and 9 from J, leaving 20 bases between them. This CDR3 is CASSIGGRLAAQYF. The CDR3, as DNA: TGTGCCAGCAGTATCGGGGGGCGCCTAGCGGCGCAGTACTTC.

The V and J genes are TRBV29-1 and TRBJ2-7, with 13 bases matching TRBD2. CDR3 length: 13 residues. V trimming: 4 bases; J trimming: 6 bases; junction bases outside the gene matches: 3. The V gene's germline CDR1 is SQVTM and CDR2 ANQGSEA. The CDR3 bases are TGCAGCGTTGGGACTAGCGGGAGCGGCGAGCAGTACTTC. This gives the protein CSVGTSGSGEQYF.

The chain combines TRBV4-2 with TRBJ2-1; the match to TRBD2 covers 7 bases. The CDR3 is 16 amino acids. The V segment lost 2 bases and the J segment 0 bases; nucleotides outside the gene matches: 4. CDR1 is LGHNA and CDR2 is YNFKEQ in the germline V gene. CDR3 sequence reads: CASSQFGGSSYNEQFF. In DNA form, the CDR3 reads TGTGCCAGCAGCCAATTCGGGGGGAGCTCCTACAATGAGCAGTTCTTC.

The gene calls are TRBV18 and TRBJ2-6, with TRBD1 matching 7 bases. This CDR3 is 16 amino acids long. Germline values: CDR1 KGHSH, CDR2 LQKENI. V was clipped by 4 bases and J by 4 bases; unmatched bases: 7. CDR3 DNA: TGTGCCAGCTCACAACAGGGGTACAACGGGGCCAACGTCCTGACTTTC. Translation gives CASSQQGYNGANVLTF.

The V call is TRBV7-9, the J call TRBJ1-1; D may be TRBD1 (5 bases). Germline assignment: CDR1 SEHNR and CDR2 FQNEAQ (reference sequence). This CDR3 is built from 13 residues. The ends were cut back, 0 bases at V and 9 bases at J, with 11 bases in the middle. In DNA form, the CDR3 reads TGTGCCAGCAGCTTAGCGGCAGGGATACAAGCTTTCTTT. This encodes CASSLAAGIQAFF.

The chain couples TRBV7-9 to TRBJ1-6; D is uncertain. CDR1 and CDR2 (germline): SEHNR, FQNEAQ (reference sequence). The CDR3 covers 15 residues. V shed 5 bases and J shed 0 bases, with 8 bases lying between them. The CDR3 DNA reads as TGTGCCAGCAGCCCGGAGGGCTCCTATAATTCACCCCTCCACTTT. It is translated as CASSPEGSYNSPLHF.

Here the CDR3 reads CASSPHPGQGANTEAFF. CDR3 in DNA: TGTGCCAGCAGCCCCCATCCGGGACAGGGGGCCAACACTGAAGCTTTCTTT. V usage is TRBV3-1 (or the pseudogene TRBV3-2) and J usage is TRBJ1-1; TRBD1 matches at 12 bases. The CDR3 runs 17 residues. V lost 4 bases to trimming and J lost 2 bases; unmatched junction nucleotides: 8. The V gene's germline CDR1 is LGHDT and CDR2 YNNKEL (reference sequence).

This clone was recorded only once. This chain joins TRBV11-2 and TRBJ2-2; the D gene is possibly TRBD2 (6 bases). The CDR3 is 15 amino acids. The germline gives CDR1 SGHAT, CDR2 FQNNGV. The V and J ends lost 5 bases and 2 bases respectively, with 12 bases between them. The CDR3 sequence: CASSRTGGNTGELFF. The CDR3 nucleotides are TGTGCCAGCAGCCGCACCGGGGGAAACACCGGGGAGCTGTTTTTT.

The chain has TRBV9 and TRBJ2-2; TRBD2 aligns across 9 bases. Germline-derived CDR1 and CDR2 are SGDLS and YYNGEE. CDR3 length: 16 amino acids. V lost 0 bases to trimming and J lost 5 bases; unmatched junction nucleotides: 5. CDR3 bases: TGTGCCAGCAGCGTAGTAGCGGGAGTTGTAACCGGGGAGCTGTTTTTT. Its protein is CASSVVAGVVTGELFF.

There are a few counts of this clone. The CDR3 coding sequence is TGTGCCAGCAGTTTACTGACAGGCTCGGGGACCGGGGAGCTGTTTTTT. Its translation is CASSLLTGSGTGELFF. This sequence joins TRBV28 and TRBJ2-2; a weak D match, TRBD1 (6 bases). Germline values: CDR1 MDHEN, CDR2 SYDVKM. This CDR3 has 16 residues. The germline V and J ends were trimmed by 2 bases and 5 bases, with 15 bases remaining between them. The complete variable domain, with remaining parts taken from reference TRBV28 and TRBJ2-2, reads DVKVTQSSRYLVKRTGEKVFLECVQDMDHENMFWYRQDPGLGLRLIYFSYDVKMKEKGDIPEGYSVSREKKERFSLILESASTNQTSMYLCASSLLTGSGTGELFFGEGSRLTVL.

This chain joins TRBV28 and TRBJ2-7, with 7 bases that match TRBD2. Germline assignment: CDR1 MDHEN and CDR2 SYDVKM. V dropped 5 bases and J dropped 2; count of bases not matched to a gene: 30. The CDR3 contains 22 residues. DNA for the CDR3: TGTGCCAGCAGTCCCTGGGGGGACTATTCCGCTGTTCCTCGCCTAATAACCTACGAGCAGTACTTC. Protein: CASSPWGDYSAVPRLITYEQYF.

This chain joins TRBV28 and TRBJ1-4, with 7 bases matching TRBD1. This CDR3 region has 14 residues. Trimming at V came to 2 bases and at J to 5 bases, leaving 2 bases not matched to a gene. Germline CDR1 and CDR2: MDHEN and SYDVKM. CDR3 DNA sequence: TGTGCCAGCAGTTTAGAGGGGGCGAATGAAAAACTGTTTTTT. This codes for CASSLEGANEKLFF.

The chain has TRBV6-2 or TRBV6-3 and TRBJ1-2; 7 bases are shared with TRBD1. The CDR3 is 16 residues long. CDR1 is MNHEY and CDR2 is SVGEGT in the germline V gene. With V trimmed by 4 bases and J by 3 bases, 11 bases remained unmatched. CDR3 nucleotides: TGTGCCAGCAGTTCGAGAGGGACAGCACGACACTATGGCTACACCTTC. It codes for CASSSRGTARHYGYTF.

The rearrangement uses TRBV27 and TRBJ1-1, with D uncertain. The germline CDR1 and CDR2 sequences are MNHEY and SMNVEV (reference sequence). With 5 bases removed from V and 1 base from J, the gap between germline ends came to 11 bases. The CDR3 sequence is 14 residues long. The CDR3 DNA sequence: TGTGCCAGCAGTCCGCCGGGTGGGAACACTGAAGCTTTCTTT. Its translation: CASSPPGGNTEAFF.

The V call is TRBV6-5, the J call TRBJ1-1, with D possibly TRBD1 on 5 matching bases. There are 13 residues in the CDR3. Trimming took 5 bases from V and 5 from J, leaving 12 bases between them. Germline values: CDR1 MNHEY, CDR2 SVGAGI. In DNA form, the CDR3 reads TGTGCCAGCAGTCGTACAGGAAGGACTGAAGCTTTCTTT. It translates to CASSRTGRTEAFF.

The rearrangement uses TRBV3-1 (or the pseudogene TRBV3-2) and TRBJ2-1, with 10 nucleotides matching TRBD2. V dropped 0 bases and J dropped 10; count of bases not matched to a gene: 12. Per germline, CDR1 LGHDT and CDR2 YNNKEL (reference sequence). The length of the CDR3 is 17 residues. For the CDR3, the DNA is TGTGCCAGCAGCCAAGACCTCCGAGCGGGAGGGTCTGGGGAGCAGTTCTTC. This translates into CASSQDLRAGGSGEQFF.

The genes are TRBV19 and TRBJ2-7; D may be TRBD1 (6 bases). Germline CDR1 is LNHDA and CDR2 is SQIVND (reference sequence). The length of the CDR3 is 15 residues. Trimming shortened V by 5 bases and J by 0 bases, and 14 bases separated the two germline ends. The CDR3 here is CASSPRTASSYEQYF. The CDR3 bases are TGTGCCAGTAGTCCCAGGACAGCCAGCTCCTACGAGCAGTACTTC.

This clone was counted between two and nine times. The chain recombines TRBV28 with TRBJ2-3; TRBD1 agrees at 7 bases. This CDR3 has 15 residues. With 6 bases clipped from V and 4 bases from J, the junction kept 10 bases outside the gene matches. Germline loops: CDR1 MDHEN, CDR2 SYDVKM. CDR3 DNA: TGTGCCAGCAGCCGAAGACAGGGATTCGCAGATACGCAGTATTTT. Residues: CASSRRQGFADTQYF.

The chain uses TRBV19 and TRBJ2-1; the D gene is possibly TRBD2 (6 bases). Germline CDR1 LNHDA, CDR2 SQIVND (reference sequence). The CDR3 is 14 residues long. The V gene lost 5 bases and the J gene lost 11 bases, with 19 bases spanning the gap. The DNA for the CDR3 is TGTGCCAGTAGTCCCTTCGAGGAGGGAGCACAGCAGTTCTTC. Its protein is CASSPFEEGAQQFF.

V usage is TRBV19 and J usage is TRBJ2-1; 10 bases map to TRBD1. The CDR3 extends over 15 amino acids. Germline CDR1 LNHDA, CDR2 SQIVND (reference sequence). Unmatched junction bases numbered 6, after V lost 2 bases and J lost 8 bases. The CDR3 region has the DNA TGTGCCAGTAGTATAAGACAGGGGGCTAGCGATGAGCAGTTCTTC. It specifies CASSIRQGASDEQFF.

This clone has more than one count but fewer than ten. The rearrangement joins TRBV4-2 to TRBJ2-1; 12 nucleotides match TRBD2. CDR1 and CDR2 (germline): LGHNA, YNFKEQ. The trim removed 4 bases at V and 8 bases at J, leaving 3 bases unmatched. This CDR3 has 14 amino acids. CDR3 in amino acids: CASSLTSGSHEQFF. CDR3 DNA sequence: TGTGCCAGCAGCCTGACTAGCGGGAGTCATGAGCAGTTCTTC.

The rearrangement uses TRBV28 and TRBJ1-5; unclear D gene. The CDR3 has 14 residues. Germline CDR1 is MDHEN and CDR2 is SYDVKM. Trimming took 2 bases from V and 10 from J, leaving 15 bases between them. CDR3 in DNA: TGTGCCAGCAGTTTAGACCACGGAGGAATTCCCCAGCATTTT. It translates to CASSLDHGGIPQHF.